Below, 2 T cell receptor beta chains from the same sample are listed, as sequenced in a study of siplizumab effects on memory and regulatory T cells. Here immunoSEQ multiplex PCR was the method, and the copy in TCRdb shows in-frame clones only, minus some. The sample has about 100,000 clones; roughly 93% are singletons. The sample taken for sequencing was non-Treg CD4+ T cells sorted from blood. Receptors originate from a human donor in good health.

The J gene is TRBJ2-7, the V gene TRBV6-6; 7 bases map to TRBD1. The CDR3 extends over 13 amino acids. V lost 6 bases and J lost 7; bases outside the gene matches: 9. Germline V lookup: CDR1 MNHNY, CDR2 SVGAGI (reference sequence). CDR3 protein: CASRTSDRDEQYF. The CDR3 region has the DNA TGTGCCAGCAGAACCTCAGACAGGGATGAGCAGTACTTC.

The chain couples TRBV7-9 to TRBJ2-7, with D unclear. CDR1 and CDR2 from the germline V gene are SEHNR and FQNEAQ (reference sequence). The CDR3 runs to 16 residues. Trimming took 3 bases from V and 2 from J, leaving 17 bases between them. The CDR3 reads CASSLASVPVTYEQYF. The DNA for the CDR3 is TGTGCCAGCAGCTTGGCCTCGGTCCCGGTGACCTACGAGCAGTACTTC.